This TCR beta chain is drawn from a study of shared clonotypes between healthy human individuals. For the study at large: Each donor had three CD4 naive, three CD4 memory, two CD8 naive and one CD8 memory plate. The study, taken as a whole, reports: When compared with the clonotypes that were shared by all four sorted-subset donors, the non-shared clonotypes turned out to have lower generation probabilities. It was observed that about 5% of naive CD4 clonotypes were shared across several donors.

As regards this clone: The antigen remains undetermined.

Positive CCR7 selection of CD45RO-negative cells yielded the naive CD8 cells, and terminally differentiated effector memory CD45RA+ cells were excluded. All participating donors were Caucasian adults from Nashville, Tennessee. Libraries were prepared by immunoSEQ multiplex PCR; TCRdb keeps only in-frame clonotypes and omits some of them. This sample has 800,000 to 950,000 clones, with 90% to 98% found just once. This receptor was identified in a man aged 25 to 40 in good health. The sample consisted of naive CD8+ T cells sorted from blood.

CDR3 DNA: TGTGCCAGCAGCATGACAGGGGGAATGAACACTGAAGCTTTCTTT. It codes for CASSMTGGMNTEAFF. The V and J genes are TRBV9 and TRBJ1-1; TRBD1 agrees at 9 bases. Trimming removed 4 bases from V and 0 bases from J; junction bases left unmatched: 4. CDR1 is SGDLS, CDR2 YYNGEE, per germline. The CDR3 sequence is 15 residues long.